This T cell receptor (beta chain) came from a study of T-cell memory formation after mild COVID-19 (dated by TCRdb to the early 2020s). For the study in its entirety: TCR sequence clusters from the two donors were largely donor specific. T-cell clones expanding and contracting after mild COVID-19 in two donors were tracked by longitudinal TCRalpha and TCRbeta repertoire sequencing. The cohort was made up of two young adult volunteers, one female and one male, who were previously healthy. Summary of the overall study and its limitations: Contracting CD4+ clones were found mainly in CM and EM memory subsets, while CD8+ clones were enriched in EMRA. The study included only a couple of mild cases, and larger cohorts that include severe cases with pre-infection samples were judged to be necessary. Some responding clones were detected in pre-infection memory, which suggested that pre-existing cross-reactive memory T cells had joined the SARS-CoV-2 response. Clones that contracted from day 15 to 85 showed balanced CD4/CD8 phenotypes, whereas a second wave of clones that expanded from day 15 to 37 leaned towards CD4+. SARS-CoV-2 specificity was not confirmed for the second-wave clones peaking on day 37.

The instrument given in TCRdb is Illumina NovaSeq 6000. Using 5'RACE with constant-segment primers, TCRalpha and TCRbeta cDNA libraries were constructed, with sample barcodes and unique molecular identifiers added in the process. Trizol reagent was used to extract RNA from every sample. Amplification of the libraries took two PCR steps, and the second step added a second sample barcode plus Illumina TruSeq adapters. Sequencing of libraries was performed on an Illumina NovaSeq with 2 x 150 bp paired-end reads. In the authors' own workflow: Reads were demultiplexed and collapsed into UMI-guided consensus sequences with migec v1.2.7. Using mixcr v2.1.11, the UMI consensuses were aligned to TRA and TRB V and J templates and assembled into clonotypes. A clonotype was counted as expanded or contracted only if both edgeR and NoisET called the change significant, with noise models trained on biological replicates. edgeR calls used a false discovery rate-adjusted p below 0.01 and a log2 fold-change threshold of 1. PCA with hierarchical clustering of max-normalized trajectories of the 1000 most abundant clonotypes was used as exploratory dynamics analysis. Each responding clone was given a CD4 or CD8 phenotype based on the CD4+ and CD8+ repertoires, which had been sequenced separately. TCRdb's own reprocessing of the public reads used fastp at Q25 and MiXCR and kept productive beta chains. CDR3 protein sequences are deduplicated, and each keeps its most common genes and DNA. What appears here as the V and J calls and clone size reflects TCRdb's work, not the paper's. For this sample the table gives about 16,000 distinct CDR3 sequences, of which over 20% were detected only once. The biggest ten clones account for about 60% of the sample.

V was cut back by 1 base and J by 0 bases, leaving a gap of 10 bases between them. CDR1 and CDR2 were assigned from the germline V gene as SGHTA and FQGNSA. Including cysteine and phenylalanine, the CDR3 has 16 amino acids. The DNA shown is the 48-base CDR3, in frame from base 1. Ficoll-Paque density gradient centrifugation was the method used to isolate PBMCs. The sample holds many counts of this clonotype. Its antigen specificity is not known. It has no much larger one-base neighbor in the sample; base qualities were not kept. The sequencing sample was made of PBMCs or a T cell subset sorted from them (not recorded which). This TCR was sampled from a man between 18 and 35 years old who had mild COVID-19 (a few samples of this study predate the infection). The sample titles of this study are shuffled in the database, so cell type and time point are left out; the donor was told from shared clones. This chain is built from TRBV7-2 and TRBJ1-5, with TRBD1 as a weak D call on 5 bases. In nucleotides, the sequence is TGTGCCAGCAGCTTAGTTCGGGGGTATAGCAATCAGCCCCAGCATTTT. This is translated as CASSLVRGYSNQPQHF.